Presented here are 10 T cell receptor beta chains from one specimen sequenced in a study of persistence of HIV-infected CD4 T cells. This was the immunoSEQ version 4 assay in survey mode. Repertoires were generated with immunoSEQ multiplex PCR, while TCRdb's copy carries only in-frame clones and drops some. The data show roughly 32,000 clones, with 82% seen just once and 15% to 20% held by the top ten. Overlapping HIV-1 Gag 15-mer peptides at about 1 ug per peptide per mL were used. CD40L-negative CD69-negative CD45RO-high memory CD4+ T cells were sorted as populations depleted of antigen-responding cells. Their target antigens are unknown. Sequencing used CD4+ T cells sorted from PBMCs after roughly 18-hour stimulation, obtained from a patient who received antiretroviral therapy. These receptors all come from an adult woman with HIV who was CMV-seropositive.

The chain couples TRBV14 to TRBJ1-4, with D unclear. V gave up 6 bases and J gave up 7 bases, with 9 bases separating them. Per the germline V gene, CDR1 is SGHDN and CDR2 is FVKESK. The CDR3 sequence is 12 residues long. The CDR3 loop is CASSFVSEKLFF. The CDR3 nucleotides read TGTGCCAGCAGTTTTGTCAGTGAAAAACTGTTTTTT.

The chain has TRBV25-1 and TRBJ2-3, with D unclear. The CDR3 has 12 amino acids. Trimming cost V 5 bases and J 0 bases, with 3 bases left between them. Germline CDR1 MGHDK, CDR2 SYGVNS. The CDR3 spells CASSSSTDTQYF. CDR3 coding DNA: TGTGCCAGCAGTTCTAGCACAGATACGCAGTATTTT.

J is TRBJ1-1 and V is TRBV10-3, with 10 nucleotides matching TRBD1. CDR1 is ENHRY, CDR2 SYGVKD, per germline. The CDR3 sequence is 14 residues long. Trimming at V came to 10 bases and at J to 1 base, leaving 6 bases not matched to a gene. CDR3 in amino acids: CATLDRGRNTEAFF. The CDR3 DNA reads TGTGCCACCTTGGACAGGGGGAGGAACACTGAAGCTTTCTTT.

The rearrangement uses TRBV19 and TRBJ2-7; TRBD1 matches at 8 bases. The CDR3 contains 16 residues. V shed 5 bases, J shed 3 bases, and the junction held 12 bases outside the gene matches. Germline CDR1 and CDR2: LNHDA and SQIVND (reference sequence). The CDR3 loop reads CASSLGRWTGLYEQYF. In nucleotides, the CDR3 is TGTGCCAGTAGTTTGGGTCGTTGGACAGGGCTCTACGAGCAGTACTTC.

The rearrangement uses TRBV29-1 and TRBJ1-2, with TRBD1 identical over 12 bases. Looked up from germline, CDR1 is SQVTM and CDR2 is ANQGSEA. The length of the CDR3 is 15 residues. Trimming at V came to 4 bases and at J to 5 bases, leaving 8 bases not matched to a gene. The CDR3 DNA reads as TGCAGCGTTGGGTCGGGACAGGGGGCAAGGTATGGCTACACCTTC. This gives the protein CSVGSGQGARYGYTF. Complete variable domain (other parts from reference TRBV29-1 and TRBJ1-2): SAVISQKPSRDICQRGTSLTIQCQVDSQVTMMFWYRQQPGQSLTLIATANQGSEATYESGFVIDKFPISRPNLTFSTLTVSNMSPEDSSIYLCSVGSGQGARYGYTFGSGTRLTVV.

This sequence joins TRBV25-1 and TRBJ2-2; possibly TRBD1 for D (6 bases). The CDR3 is made up of 15 amino acids. V was trimmed by 2 bases and J by 1 base, leaving 8 bases between them. The germline V gene has CDR1 MGHDK and CDR2 SYGVNS. CDR3 amino acids: CASSEQGQNTGELFF. CDR3 nucleotide sequence: TGTGCCAGCAGTGAACAGGGGCAGAACACCGGGGAGCTGTTTTTT.

V usage is TRBV10-3 and J usage is TRBJ1-1; perhaps TRBD1 as D (6 bases). The germline gives CDR1 ENHRY, CDR2 SYGVKD. The CDR3 has 16 amino acids. V was clipped by 0 bases and J by 1 base, with 12 bases between them. This chain's CDR3 is CAISESGGGTNTEAFF. DNA for the CDR3: TGTGCCATCAGTGAGTCCGGGGGCGGTACGAACACTGAAGCTTTCTTT.

V is TRBV28 and J is TRBJ1-2; D may be TRBD1 (5 bases). From germline, CDR1 is MDHEN and CDR2 SYDVKM. The CDR3 consists of 14 residues. Between the trimmed V and J ends, which lost 6 bases and 13 bases, there was a span of 24 bases. CDR3 sequence reads: CASSKGWIQSPPTF. In DNA form, the CDR3 reads TGTGCCAGCAGCAAGGGGTGGATCCAATCCCCCCCCACCTTC.

The chain recombines TRBV4-3 with TRBJ2-7, with D maybe TRBD2 (6 bases). Germline assignment: CDR1 LGHNA and CDR2 YSLEER. V lost 0 bases to trimming and J lost 8 bases, with 23 bases between them. The CDR3 runs 17 residues. The CDR3 nucleotides read TGCGCCAGCAGCCAAGACGCATGGGCGGGGACCCCTCAAAAGCAGTACTTC. This sequence encodes CASSQDAWAGTPQKQYF.

The rearrangement uses TRBV4-2 and TRBJ2-7, with 9 bases lining up with TRBD1. J gave up 3 bases and V 4 bases, and 7 bases lay outside the gene matches. This CDR3 has 15 residues. Germline lookup yields CDR1 LGHNA and CDR2 YNFKEQ. CDR3 loop: CASSRLVGQGYEQYF. CDR3 in DNA: TGTGCCAGCAGCCGGTTGGTGGGACAGGGCTACGAGCAGTACTTC.